Following are 18 T cell receptor beta chains from one sample sequenced in a study of T cell responses to AZD1222 COVID-19 vaccine. TCRdb's copy holds only in-frame clones and misses some; the assay was immunoSEQ multiplex PCR. The data show 110,000 or so clones, roughly 89% seen once. Sample: peripheral blood, taken on day 0 of AZD1222 vaccination. Every receptor here comes from an adult in good health.

This chain connects TRBV9 to TRBJ2-2; perhaps TRBD2 as D (6 bases). CDR1 and CDR2 from the germline V gene are SGDLS and YYNGEE. V was shortened by 3 bases and J by 5 bases, with 14 bases between the two germline ends. The length of the CDR3 is 15 residues. DNA for the CDR3: TGTGCCAGCAGCGCCCTAGCGAGAGTAACCGGGGAGCTGTTTTTT. This codes for CASSALARVTGELFF.

V usage is TRBV19 and J usage is TRBJ2-4, with 10 bases aligning to TRBD1. The germline gives CDR1 LNHDA, CDR2 SQIVND (reference sequence). CDR3 length: 16 amino acids. V was pared by 6 bases and J by 0 bases, with 5 bases of the junction left unmatched. The CDR3 DNA reads TGTGCCAGTAGGGGACAGGGGAATCTAGCCAAAAACATTCAGTACTTC. Its translation: CASRGQGNLAKNIQYF.

The chain is built from TRBV9 and TRBJ1-5; D not resolved. The CDR3 loop spans 13 amino acids. V was clipped by 1 base and J by 5 bases, with 7 bases between them. Germline V lookup: CDR1 SGDLS, CDR2 YYNGEE. In nucleotides, the CDR3 is TGTGCCAGCAGCGTATTGTCCGATCAGCCCCAGCATTTT. Residues: CASSVLSDQPQHF.

This sequence joins TRBV30 and TRBJ1-6; no clear D gene. Germline CDR1 and CDR2: GTSNPN and SVGIG (reference sequence). Trimming shortened V by 1 base and J by 9 bases, and 16 bases separated the two germline ends. The CDR3 contains 15 residues. CDR3 DNA sequence: TGTGCCTGGAGTGCTTTGAAAGGACGGAGTTCACCCCTCCACTTT. Protein product: CAWSALKGRSSPLHF. The full variable domain, with the rest looked up from reference TRBV30 and TRBJ1-6, is SQTIHQWPATLVQPVGSPLSLECTVEGTSNPNLYWYRQAAGRGLQLLFYSVGIGQISSEVPQNLSASRPQDRQFILSSKKLLLSDSGFYLCAWSALKGRSSPLHFGNGTRLTVT.

V gene TRBV7-9 combines with J gene TRBJ1-1, with D unclear. The CDR3 has 15 residues. Looked up from germline, CDR1 is SEHNR and CDR2 is FQNEAQ (reference sequence). V lost 1 base and J lost 3, with 12 bases in between. The CDR3 loop is CASSLGWGKDTEAFF. The CDR3 DNA sequence: TGTGCCAGCAGCTTAGGATGGGGTAAAGACACTGAAGCTTTCTTT.

This chain links TRBV12-5 with TRBJ1-5, with 9 bases fitting TRBD1. V gave up 6 bases and J gave up 5 bases; unmatched junction bases: 2. Germline loops: CDR1 LGHNT, CDR2 FRNRAP. The CDR3 spans 13 residues. CDR3 DNA: TGTGCTAGTGGCTGGGACAGGGATCAGCCCCAGCATTTT. It codes for CASGWDRDQPQHF.

The DNA of the CDR3 is TGTGCCTGGAAGGAGACTTACGAGCAGTACTTC. It encodes CAWKETYEQYF. The chain combines TRBV30 with TRBJ2-7; D gene unclear. Germline V gene lookup returns CDR1 GTSNPN and CDR2 SVGIG (reference sequence). V gave up 4 bases and J gave up 4 bases, with 8 bases separating them. The CDR3 is made up of 11 amino acids. The variable domain in full, completed from reference TRBV30 and TRBJ2-7, reads SQTIHQWPATLVQPVGSPLSLECTVEGTSNPNLYWYRQAAGRGLQLLFYSVGIGQISSEVPQNLSASRPQDRQFILSSKKLLLSDSGFYLCAWKETYEQYFGPGTRLTVT.

This chain uses TRBV2 with TRBJ1-1, with D maybe TRBD1 (5 bases). V gave up 5 bases and J gave up 5 bases, with 15 bases separating them. The CDR3 is made up of 14 amino acids. CDR1 and CDR2 (germline): SNHLY, FYNNEI. CDR3 nucleotide sequence: TGTGCCAGCAGTCTCGGGGGGGATAGGACTGAAGCTTTCTTT. Protein sequence: CASSLGGDRTEAFF.

This clone turned up a few times. The V and J genes are TRBV29-1 and TRBJ1-5; perhaps TRBD1 as D (5 bases). Trimming shortened V by 3 bases and J by 0 bases, and 9 bases separated the two germline ends. CDR1 SQVTM and CDR2 ANQGSEA come from the germline V gene. The CDR3 covers 14 residues. This CDR3 is CSVDSGSSNQPQHF. CDR3 bases: TGCAGCGTTGACTCAGGGTCTAGCAATCAGCCCCAGCATTTT.

The CDR3 nucleotides read TGTGCCAGCAGTATCACCAGGGGGTCACCTAATGAAAAACTGTTTTTT. This translates into CASSITRGSPNEKLFF. The V gene is TRBV27, the J gene TRBJ1-4; TRBD1 matches 7 bases. The CDR3 consists of 16 residues. The junction had 9 bases not matched to a gene; V was cut back by 5 bases and J by 3 bases. Germline V CDR1 and CDR2: MNHEY, SMNVEV (reference sequence).

This chain connects TRBV18 to TRBJ2-1, with 13 bases matching TRBD2. J was trimmed by 9 bases and V by 6 bases; bases with no gene match: 8. This CDR3 region has 15 residues. Germline V gene lookup returns CDR1 KGHSH and CDR2 LQKENI. The CDR3 DNA is TGTGCCAGCTCTCCCGCGGGACTAGCGGGAAGTGAGCAGTTCTTC. Translation gives CASSPAGLAGSEQFF. Supplemented by reference TRBV18 and TRBJ2-1, the full variable domain reads NAGVMQNPRHLVRRRGQEARLRCSPMKGHSHVYWYRQLPEEGLKFMVYLQKENIIDESGMPKERFSAEFPKEGPSILRIQQVVRGDSAAYFCASSPAGLAGSEQFFGPGTRLTVL.

The chain combines TRBV28 with TRBJ1-1, with a possible D match to TRBD1 (5 bases). The CDR3 totals 16 residues. The germline V gene encodes CDR1 MDHEN and CDR2 SYDVKM. Trimming pared 6 bases from V and 5 bases from J, leaving 22 bases between. CDR3 sequence (DNA): TGTGCCAGCAGACCCTTAGCCCCGGGTGGGGGGACTGAAGCTTTCTTT. This codes for CASRPLAPGGGTEAFF.

This chain connects TRBV28 to TRBJ2-3, with D unclear. The V gene lost 4 bases and the J gene lost 1 base, with 12 bases spanning the gap. The CDR3 loop spans 15 amino acids. From germline, CDR1 is MDHEN and CDR2 SYDVKM. The CDR3 spells CASSSPNRGTDTQYF. Here the CDR3 DNA reads TGTGCCAGCAGTTCCCCCAATCGGGGCACAGATACGCAGTATTTT.

This sequence joins TRBV2 and TRBJ1-1; maybe TRBD1 (6 bases). Trimming cost V 7 bases and J 6 bases, with 18 bases left between them. Per the germline V gene, CDR1 is SNHLY and CDR2 is FYNNEI. The CDR3 runs to 14 residues. CDR3 in amino acids: CASNSGRGRPEAFF. The CDR3 coding sequence is TGTGCCAGCAATTCGGGCAGGGGCCGGCCTGAAGCTTTCTTT.

This chain joins TRBV7-2 and TRBJ1-3; D uncertain. V lost 4 bases, J lost 4 bases, and 11 bases lay in between. The CDR3 has 14 residues. Germline V CDR1 and CDR2: SGHTA, FQGNSA. Here the CDR3 reads CASSSRTGGNTIYF. The CDR3 nucleotides are TGTGCCAGCAGCTCCCGAACGGGCGGAAACACCATATATTTT.

The chain is built from TRBV9 and TRBJ2-3, with a weak D call TRBD2 (5 bases). CDR1 SGDLS and CDR2 YYNGEE come from the germline V gene. V was clipped by 0 bases and J by 2 bases, with 16 bases between them. This CDR3 has 17 residues. In nucleotides, the CDR3 is TGTGCCAGCAGCGTAGCGGTGGCAAGCGGAGTCACAGATACGCAGTATTTT. Its protein is CASSVAVASGVTDTQYF.

The V and J genes are TRBV11-3 and TRBJ2-1; D is unclear. The ends were cut back, 0 bases at V and 5 bases at J, with 8 bases in the middle. CDR3 size: 14 residues. Per the germline V gene, CDR1 is SGHNT and CDR2 is YENEEA. The CDR3 here is CASSLDSGNNEQFF. DNA of the CDR3: TGTGCCAGCAGCTTAGATTCTGGGAACAATGAGCAGTTCTTC.

The chain has TRBV9 and TRBJ1-4; no definite D call. The CDR3 totals 15 residues. The germline V gene encodes CDR1 SGDLS and CDR2 YYNGEE. Trimming removed 2 bases at V and 8 bases at J, with 16 bases between. CDR3 in amino acids: CASSVRPEYSEKLFF. DNA for the CDR3: TGTGCCAGCAGCGTTCGACCAGAATATAGCGAAAAACTGTTTTTT.